This T cell receptor (beta chain) came from a study of blood T cells in healthy people across ages. Researchers isolated at least 6.5 million PBMCs per sample. A sample-barcoded 5' primer and a J-beta primer mix were used in a second PCR of about 7 to 12 cycles. A single record per CDR3 protein comes from TCRdb applying MiXCR to the 5' RACE reads. Of about 1.4 million distinct CDR3 sequences detected, 59% appear once; the ten largest clones hold 6.7%. Trimming took 8 bases from V and 7 from J, leaving 21 bases between them. This CDR3 is 15 amino acids long. Germline values: CDR1 SNHLY, CDR2 FYNNEI. The chain is built from TRBV2 and TRBJ1-5; a weak D match, TRBD1 (5 bases). Source material: blood. This receptor was taken from a man between 18 and 35 years old in good health. CDR3 bases: TGTGCCAGCGGCGGCAGGGAAGTGGCGGACCAGCCCCAGCATTTT. Translating gives CASGGREVADQPQHF.